The clone carrying this T cell receptor beta chain has a handful of counts. This entry belongs to a study of response to subunit inactivated influenza vaccine. From germline, CDR1 is KGHDR and CDR2 SFDVKD. This CDR3 is built from 15 residues. The V and J ends lost 3 bases and 4 bases, in that order; junction bases with no gene match: 5. MiXCR, applied by TCRdb to the RT-PCR reads, yields one record per CDR3 protein. The data show roughly 190,000 distinct CDR3 sequences, 13% to 15% seen once. The chain employs TRBV24-1 and TRBJ2-1; 7 bases map to TRBD2. Material: CD8+ T cells sorted from PBMCs, obtained around 5 days after vaccination. This receptor was identified in a man aged 45-60 years who received an inactivated influenza vaccine. As DNA, the CDR3 is TGTGCCACCAGTGATAGAGCGGGGATGTACAATGAGCAGTTCTTC. Encoded protein: CATSDRAGMYNEQFF.